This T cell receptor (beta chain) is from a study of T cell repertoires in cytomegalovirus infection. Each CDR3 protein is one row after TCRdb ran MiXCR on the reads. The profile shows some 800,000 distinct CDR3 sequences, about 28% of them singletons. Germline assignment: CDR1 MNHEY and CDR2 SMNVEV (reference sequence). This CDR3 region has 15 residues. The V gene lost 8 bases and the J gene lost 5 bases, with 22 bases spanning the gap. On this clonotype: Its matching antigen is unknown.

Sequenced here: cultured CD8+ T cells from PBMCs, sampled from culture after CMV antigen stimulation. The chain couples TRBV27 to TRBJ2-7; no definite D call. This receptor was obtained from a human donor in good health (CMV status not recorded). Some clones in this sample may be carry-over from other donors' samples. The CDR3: CASGSGLHLSNEQYF. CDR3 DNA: TGTGCCAGCGGATCCGGGTTGCATCTTTCGAACGAGCAGTACTTC.